Listed below are T cell receptor beta chains from one sample, sequenced in a study of STAT5B mutations in CD4+ large granular lymphocyte leukemia. The assay was immunoSEQ multiplex PCR, and TCRdb's table has in-frame clones only and misses some. The table shows fewer than 35,000 clones, with roughly 74% occurring only once. Material: CD4+ T cells from blood buffy coats. Receptors were obtained from a human donor in good health. Each CDR3 is given with its conserved first and last residue.

v_gene: TRBV7-2; CDR3aa: CASSLDAASGRNGELFF
v_gene: TRBV6-1; CDR3aa: CASSEVGRGINYGYTF
v_gene: TRBV6-1; CDR3aa: CASSRDRGDTQYF
v_gene: TRBV7-2; CDR3aa: CASSFSGNEQFF
v_gene: TRBV10-3; CDR3aa: CAISESTSTDTQYF
v_gene: TRBV7-2; CDR3aa: CASSLETGFNQPQHF
v_gene: TRBV7-2; CDR3aa: CASSLGLLSGGPWETQYF
v_gene: TRBV6-6; CDR3aa: CATTGQNTEAFF
v_gene: TRBV21-1; CDR3aa: CASSAPRSGQTKIAYEQYF
v_gene: TRBV2; CDR3aa: CASSRQTRTDTQYF
v_gene: TRBV18; CDR3aa: CASSLRQDSNTEAFF
v_gene: TRBV28; CDR3aa: CAIRLNTEAFF
v_gene: TRBV5-1; CDR3aa: CASSSSEPNEKLFF
v_gene: TRBV4-2; CDR3aa: CASSQEVGSGETQYF
v_gene: TRBV7-2; CDR3aa: CASSWGRGQGNSPLHF
v_gene: TRBV5-5; CDR3aa: CASSLRTDSYEQYF
v_gene: TRBV4-3; CDR3aa: CASSQDLAAGSTDTQYF
v_gene: TRBV13; CDR3aa: CASSPPDRFNYGYTF
v_gene: TRBV29-1; CDR3aa: CSVRSGDTEAFF
v_gene: TRBV18; CDR3aa: CASSTGRQGASSNGYTF
v_gene: TRBV10-3; CDR3aa: CAITGQGADYTF
v_gene: TRBV5-6; CDR3aa: CASSWRGATRNTEAFF
v_gene: TRBV7-9; CDR3aa: CASSTGGPEAFF
v_gene: TRBV21-1; CDR3aa: CASAPGTSANEQFF
v_gene: TRBV28; CDR3aa: CASSSNRRVDQPQHF
v_gene: TRBV7-2; CDR3aa: CASSWGDRTNQPQHF
v_gene: TRBV28; CDR3aa: CASSLLGDNQPQHF
v_gene: TRBV19; CDR3aa: CASSKGAEYTEAFF
v_gene: TRBV6-1; CDR3aa: CASSERGLNWGQPQHF
v_gene: TRBV11-2; CDR3aa: CASSPGASTSPQHF
v_gene: TRBV7-9; CDR3aa: CASSRGANYGYTF
v_gene: TRBV27; CDR3aa: CASSLDSTGYSNQPQHF
v_gene: TRBV28; CDR3aa: CASSIPGQGVNTEAFF
v_gene: TRBV6-5; CDR3aa: CASSYSIPWEGYTF